The 28 T cell receptor beta chains below come from one sample, sequenced in a study of early T cells in non-severe SARS-CoV-2 infection. Each CDR3 protein gets one entry after TCRdb re-called the 5' RACE reads with MiXCR. The sample yields about 69,000 distinct CDR3 sequences, about 10% seen once. Sequencing used whole blood. The receptors stem from an adult who was a healthcare worker with PCR-confirmed SARS-CoV-2 infection or an uninfected control (not recorded which).

V is TRBV4-3 and J is TRBJ2-1, with D uncertain. Trimming cost V 0 bases and J 8 bases, with 20 bases left between them. Germline CDR1 and CDR2: LGHNA and YSLEER. The CDR3 totals 17 residues. As DNA, the CDR3 is TGCGCCAGCAGCCAAGATCGTCTAGACCTCCCGAAGGATGAGCAGTTCTTC. Its protein is CASSQDRLDLPKDEQFF.

This clonotype was counted many times. J is TRBJ2-2 and V is TRBV18; weak D call: TRBD2 (5 bases). Per the germline V gene, CDR1 is KGHSH and CDR2 is LQKENI. The CDR3 runs 15 residues. Trimming shortened V by 3 bases and J by 1 base, and 9 bases separated the two germline ends. The CDR3 DNA reads TGTGCCAGCTCACCCCTCAGCGGGAACACCGGGGAGCTGTTTTTT. The encoded protein is CASSPLSGNTGELFF.

This clonotype was recorded many times. The chain uses TRBV7-6 and TRBJ1-5; a possible D gene is TRBD1 (6 bases). Trimming took off 3 bases at V and 4 bases at J, with 10 bases between the two ends. CDR1 and CDR2 (germline): SGHVS, FNYEAQ. The CDR3 has 14 amino acids. The CDR3 bases are TGTGCCAGCAGCTTGGGGGGCGGGAATCAGCCCCAGCATTTT. Translating gives CASSLGGGNQPQHF.

This clonotype was seen repeatedly, ten times or more. The rearrangement uses TRBV28 and TRBJ2-3; TRBD2 is a possible D gene (6 bases). The CDR3 has 16 residues. Germline-derived CDR1 and CDR2 are MDHEN and SYDVKM. With 6 bases removed from V and 2 bases from J, the gap between germline ends came to 18 bases. DNA for the CDR3: TGTGCCAGCAGCCTAATTGGGACTCTCACCACAGATACGCAGTATTTT. This translates into CASSLIGTLTTDTQYF.

The chain has TRBV9 and TRBJ1-6; TRBD1 matches at 7 bases. Germline V CDR1 and CDR2: SGDLS, YYNGEE. The CDR3 extends over 16 amino acids. The V and J ends lost 3 bases and 1 base, in that order; junction bases with no gene match: 4. The DNA of the CDR3 is TGTGCCAGCAGCGCCCCACAGGGGTCCTATAATTCACCCCTCCACTTT. It codes for CASSAPQGSYNSPLHF.

This clonotype came up a few times. DNA of the CDR3: TGCAGTGCTAGAGCTGGGGGTCAGGCTCTCTCCTACGAGCAGTACTTC. As protein: CSARAGGQALSYEQYF. This chain connects TRBV20-1 to TRBJ2-7; D might be TRBD1 or TRBD2, each matching 5 bases. Trimming cost V 1 base and J 0 bases, with 16 bases left between them. This CDR3 contains 16 residues. CDR1 DFQATT and CDR2 SNEGSKA come from the germline V gene (reference sequence).

The chain uses TRBV6-1 and TRBJ2-4; D may be TRBD1 (6 bases). This CDR3 region has 15 residues. V was clipped by 6 bases and J by 8 bases, with 20 bases between them. Germline loops: CDR1 MNHNS, CDR2 SASEGT. The CDR3 bases are TGTGCCAGCAGCCCAATGAACCGGGACATCGACATTCAGTACTTC. Translated: CASSPMNRDIDIQYF.

The rearrangement uses TRBV30 and TRBJ2-1; D may be TRBD1 or TRBD2 (5 bases each). CDR3 length equals 13 residues. CDR1 is GTSNPN, CDR2 SVGIG, per germline (reference sequence). V lost 3 bases and J 10 bases, leaving 16 bases between the germline ends. CDR3 loop: CAWSPNRSGEQFF. The DNA for the CDR3 is TGTGCCTGGAGCCCCAACAGGTCGGGAGAGCAGTTCTTC.

The V gene is TRBV2, the J gene TRBJ1-1; TRBD1 aligns across 8 bases. This CDR3 spans 17 amino acids. Germline V gene lookup returns CDR1 SNHLY and CDR2 FYNNEI. V lost 0 bases, J lost 1 base, and 7 bases stayed unmatched. CDR3 sequence (DNA): TGTGCCAGCAGTGAAGCGTTCCCCGGACAGGGGAACACTGAAGCTTTCTTT. Translation: CASSEAFPGQGNTEAFF. The entire variable domain, with the rest obtained from reference TRBV2 and TRBJ1-1, is as follows: EPEVTQTPSHQVTQMGQEVILRCVPISNHLYFYWYRQILGQKVEFLVSFYNNEISEKSEIFDDQFSVERPDGSNFTLKIRSTKLEDSAMYFCASSEAFPGQGNTEAFFGQGTRLTVV.

CDR3 amino acids: CASSQDMRPPATDTQYF. The CDR3 DNA reads TGTGCCAGCAGCCAAGATATGAGGCCCCCGGCCACAGATACGCAGTATTTT. The chain employs TRBV3-1 and TRBJ2-3; D not certain. V was shortened by 0 bases and J by 2 bases, with 15 bases between the two germline ends. This CDR3 has 17 amino acids. CDR1 LGHDT and CDR2 YNNKEL come from the germline V gene (reference sequence).

The chain is built from TRBV5-1 and TRBJ2-5, with 9 bases identical to TRBD1. The CDR3 runs 17 residues. Germline trimming cut 4 bases from V and 2 bases from J; bases unmatched to any gene: 12. Germline V CDR1 and CDR2: SGHRS, YFSETQ. CDR3: CASSLLVPGQGQETQYF. The CDR3 region has the DNA TGCGCCAGCAGCCTATTAGTCCCGGGACAGGGTCAAGAGACCCAGTACTTC.

This clonotype has just a few counts. The V call is TRBV6-2 or TRBV6-3, the J call TRBJ2-3; 11 nucleotides agree with TRBD2. The V gene's germline CDR1 is MNHEY and CDR2 SVGEGT. This CDR3 has 17 residues. V trimming: 0 bases; J trimming: 0 bases; junction bases outside the gene matches: 2. The CDR3 DNA reads as TGTGCCAGCAGTTACTCGGGACTAGCGGAAAGCACAGATACGCAGTATTTT. Translation gives CASSYSGLAESTDTQYF.

This clonotype was seen many times. V and J are TRBV7-3 and TRBJ1-1; 8 bases are a match to TRBD1. The V and J ends lost 4 bases and 4 bases, in that order; junction bases with no gene match: 5. Germline CDR1 SGHTA, CDR2 FQGTGA. The CDR3 is 14 amino acids. The CDR3 DNA follows: TGTGCCAGCAGCTATCAGGGGGCTTCCACTGAAGCTTTCTTT. Amino acid sequence: CASSYQGASTEAFF. The whole variable domain, filled in from reference TRBV7-3 and TRBJ1-1, reads GAGVSQTPSNKVTEKGKYVELRCDPISGHTALYWYRQSLGQGPEFLIYFQGTGAADDSGLPNDRFFAVRPEGSVSTLKIQRTERGDSAVYLCASSYQGASTEAFFGQGTRLTVV.

This clonotype has a handful of counts. V is TRBV29-1 and J is TRBJ2-1, with unresolved D. The CDR3 has 11 residues. The germline V gene encodes CDR1 SQVTM and CDR2 ANQGSEA. Trimming shortened V by 4 bases and J by 5 bases, and 6 bases separated the two germline ends. CDR3: CSVGNNNEQFF. CDR3 coding DNA: TGCAGCGTTGGTAACAACAATGAGCAGTTCTTC.

The CDR3 nucleotides are TGTGCTCATGAGCGAGGAAGCTACGAGCAGTACTTC. Its translation is CAHERGSYEQYF. V and J are TRBV4-2 and TRBJ2-7; no clear D. The CDR3 is 12 amino acids. Germline CDR1 reads LGHNA; CDR2 reads YNFKEQ.

This clonotype was counted ten times or more. V and J are TRBV5-1 and TRBJ2-7; D may be TRBD1 or TRBD2 (5 bases each). CDR3 length equals 15 residues. Germline V gives CDR1 SGHRS, CDR2 YFSETQ. V was pared by 0 bases and J by 7 bases, with 17 bases between. CDR3 nucleotides: TGCGCCAGCAGCTTGGGGGACCGTCGTGTGGAGGAGCAGTACTTC. Residues: CASSLGDRRVEEQYF.

Many counts were recorded for this clonotype. The rearrangement links TRBV20-1 to TRBJ2-1; D not certain. CDR3 length: 12 amino acids. Germline V gene sequence: CDR1 DFQATT, CDR2 SNEGSKA (reference sequence). V lost 5 bases and J 0 bases, leaving 5 bases between the germline ends. The chain's CDR3 is CSALSSYNEQFF. DNA of the CDR3: TGCAGTGCTCTAAGCTCCTACAATGAGCAGTTCTTC.

This clonotype was observed a handful of times. The genes are TRBV7-2 and TRBJ2-3; no reliable D call. The ends were cut back, 4 bases at V and 1 base at J, with 3 bases in the middle. There are 12 residues in the CDR3. Germline CDR1 is SGHTA and CDR2 is FQGNSA. CDR3: CASSWGTDTQYF. The CDR3 nucleotides read TGTGCCAGCAGCTGGGGCACAGATACGCAGTATTTT. The entire variable domain, with the rest obtained from reference TRBV7-2 and TRBJ2-3, is as follows: GAGVSQSPSNKVTEKGKDVELRCDPISGHTALYWYRQSLGQGLEFLIYFQGNSAPDKSGLPSDRFSAERTGGSVSTLTIQRTQQEDSAVYLCASSWGTDTQYFGPGTRLTVL.

This clonotype was detected only a few times. The chain couples TRBV9 to TRBJ2-1, with 8 positions matching TRBD2. The CDR3 extends over 16 amino acids. The J segment lost 5 bases and the V segment lost 0 bases, leaving 7 bases of the junction unmatched. Germline CDR1 and CDR2: SGDLS and YYNGEE. CDR3 residues: CASSVGVGAGDNEQFF. In DNA form, the CDR3 reads TGTGCCAGCAGCGTAGGGGTAGGAGCGGGGGACAATGAGCAGTTCTTC.

This clonotype has ten or more counts. The J gene is TRBJ1-3, the V gene TRBV29-1; no clear D gene. There are 11 residues in the CDR3. Germline values: CDR1 SQVTM, CDR2 ANQGSEA. V was trimmed by 3 bases and J by 1 base, leaving 1 base between them. Written as DNA, the CDR3 is TGCAGCGTTGATTCTGGAAACACCATATATTTT. Its translation is CSVDSGNTIYF.

This clonotype was seen a few times. This sequence joins TRBV9 and TRBJ2-3; D gene ambiguous. Trimming stripped 5 bases from V and 6 bases from J, with 16 bases between. The germline CDR1 and CDR2 sequences are SGDLS and YYNGEE. The CDR3 runs 14 residues. CDR3 nucleotides: TGTGCCAGCAGTCTCCTGAGTGAGAAGGATACGCAGTATTTT. As protein: CASSLLSEKDTQYF.

This clonotype was observed many times. The CDR3 sequence: CSARGAGGQTTNEQFF. DNA for the CDR3: TGCAGTGCCAGGGGAGCGGGAGGCCAAACCACCAATGAGCAGTTCTTC. V usage is TRBV20-1 and J usage is TRBJ2-1; 9 bases fit TRBD2. The CDR3 is 16 residues long. CDR1 is DFQATT and CDR2 is SNEGSKA in the germline V gene (reference sequence). V was clipped by 6 bases and J by 6 bases; unmatched bases: 15.

This clonotype was counted a few times. V usage is TRBV12-3 or TRBV12-4 and J usage is TRBJ1-2; 11 nucleotides agree with TRBD1. CDR3 length equals 15 residues. Trimming removed 6 bases from V and 4 bases from J; junction bases left unmatched: 7. The CDR3 region is CASSNGQGALYGYTF. The CDR3, as DNA: TGTGCCAGCAGCAACGGACAGGGGGCTCTCTATGGCTACACCTTC.

This clonotype was found a few times. The CDR3 loop reads CASSYGRLAGALNEQFF. The CDR3, as DNA: TGTGCCAGCAGTTACGGGCGACTAGCGGGAGCCCTAAATGAGCAGTTCTTC. The gene calls are TRBV6-6 and TRBJ2-1, with 12 bases lining up with TRBD2. Germline V gene lookup returns CDR1 MNHNY and CDR2 SVGAGI (reference sequence). With V trimmed by 2 bases and J by 7 bases, 9 bases remained unmatched. The CDR3 loop spans 17 amino acids.

The table lists this clonotype with a few counts. The chain links TRBV12-3 or TRBV12-4 to TRBJ2-1; perhaps TRBD1 as D (6 bases). The length of the CDR3 is 13 residues. Trimming took off 5 bases at V and 6 bases at J, with 11 bases between the two ends. Here the CDR3 reads CASSIRDTNEQFF. The CDR3 DNA sequence: TGTGCCAGCAGTATCCGGGACACCAATGAGCAGTTCTTC.

This clonotype was observed many times. This chain links TRBV19 with TRBJ2-7, with D possibly matching TRBD2 (6 bases). Between the trimmed V and J ends, which lost 3 bases and 4 bases, there was a span of 16 bases. The CDR3 runs 15 residues. Germline loops: CDR1 LNHDA, CDR2 SQIVND (reference sequence). The CDR3 sequence: CASSIEGQGGYEQYF. DNA for the CDR3: TGTGCCAGTAGTATCGAGGGGCAGGGAGGATACGAGCAGTACTTC.

At least ten counts were recorded for this clonotype. The rearrangement links TRBV20-1 to TRBJ2-5; TRBD2 might be the D (5 bases). The CDR3 consists of 15 residues. The germline CDR1 and CDR2 sequences are DFQATT and SNEGSKA (reference sequence). The V and J ends lost 2 bases and 5 bases respectively, with 18 bases between them. The CDR3 sequence: CSARSAMGRGETQYF. The CDR3 coding sequence is TGCAGTGCTAGATCGGCCATGGGTCGAGGGGAGACCCAGTACTTC.

This clonotype was counted between two and nine times. The chain couples TRBV20-1 to TRBJ2-1; no clear D gene. The CDR3 totals 14 residues. Trimming left V 3 bases short and J 0 bases short, with 9 bases between. The germline V gene encodes CDR1 DFQATT and CDR2 SNEGSKA (reference sequence). The CDR3: CSASRWSSYNEQFF. In DNA form, the CDR3 reads TGCAGTGCTAGCCGGTGGAGCTCCTACAATGAGCAGTTCTTC.